Sequencing of this TCR beta chain was carried out in a study of spatial heterogeneity in lung cancer (dated by TCRdb to about 2019). For the study in its entirety: Beta-chain transcripts were consistently detected in greater numbers than alpha-chain transcripts, which likely reflected higher beta-chain transcript abundance. In tumor regions, TCR transcript counts showed a strong correlation with a T cell transcriptional module score derived from matched bulk RNA-seq. In the raw uncorrected reads, each unique combination of TCR and UMI appeared more than ten times on average. In non-small cell lung cancer, the study quantitatively compared TCR alpha and beta repertoires across several tumor regions, matched nontumor lung, and blood. Nonsynonymous mutation counts, determined by whole-exome sequencing of tumor tissue, were related to features of the TCR repertoire. Both alpha and beta chains were TCR-sequenced in 200 to 250 tumor regions, 64 matched nontumor lung samples and around 54 PBMC samples obtained at surgery. Study-wide findings and limitations: TCR-seq coverage of tumor T cells was estimated to be only roughly 7% for alpha chains and 13% to 15% for beta chains. The count of ubiquitous expanded TCRs correlated with the count of ubiquitous nonsynonymous mutations, and the count of regional expanded TCRs correlated with the count of regional nonsynonymous mutations. The tumor nonsynonymous mutation count correlated with the number of expanded intratumoral alpha and beta TCRs. Confirming at a functional level the hypothesis that regional TCRs recognize regional mutations was considered to require additional single-cell paired TCR alpha and beta sequencing.

CDR1 and CDR2, per the germline V gene, are SNHLY and FYNNEI. The CDR3 has 14 amino acids, counting the end cysteine and phenylalanine. CDR3 DNA only is kept here, 42 bases in frame from base 1. After removal of 7 bases from V and 7 bases from J, the junction retains 9 bases not matched to a gene. Reading the label with the study, this specimen's time point is: sample taken at primary tumor resection. Donors were 72 patients with early-stage, untreated non-small cell lung cancer from the lung TRACERx cohort. For TCR sequencing, whole RNA was extracted from tumor and nontumor lung tissue, or from cryopreserved PBMC samples, and no cell sorting was done. Patients were selected for TCR sequencing only if sufficient RNA was available from at least two tumor regions. Before being selected, tumor and adjacent nontumor lung specimens were reviewed by a lung pathologist. To prepare the library, 5' RACE was applied. This sample was sequenced with a NextSeq 500. The TCR library protocol attached a unique molecular identifier to each TCR cDNA molecule to allow correction of PCR and sequencing errors. As for the original processing: Decombinator tools were used for TCR identification, UMI-based error correction and CDR3 extraction. TCRs above a frequency of 2 per 1,000, corresponding to the top 1% of the tumor frequency distribution, were defined as expanded. Expanded tumor TCRs were classed as regional if statistically deemed absent (corrected P<0.05) from at least one tumor region, otherwise ubiquitous. Rényi diversity was computed with the R vegan package after subsampling each repertoire 100 times to 5,000 TCRs. CDR3 similarity networks were built from amino acid triplet string-kernel similarity, with CDR3s being connected when pairwise similarity was above 0.82. Through fastp at Q25 and MiXCR, TCRdb rebuilt clones from the public reads, retaining in-frame beta chains. Records with the same CDR3 protein are collapsed into one entry carrying the most frequent genes and DNA. The V and J calls were not made by the authors but by TCRdb's processing. The sample yields about 22,000 distinct CDR3 sequences; under 9% were counted once. The ten largest account for almost 8% of the sample.

This clonotype was seen a handful of times. Its antigen target is currently unknown. Base qualities are not at hand, and no much larger clone is one base apart. Sample: lung tumor tissue, taken at surgery. This TCR was recovered from a male donor with early-stage non-small cell lung cancer. The rearrangement joined TRBV2 to TRBJ2-2; the junction holds 7 bases that match TRBD1. Here the CDR3 is given as CASTQEGASGELFF. The DNA sequence is as follows: TGTGCCAGCACCCAAGAGGGGGCGAGCGGGGAGCTGTTTTTT.